These 14 T cell receptor beta chains came from one sample sequenced in a study of blood T cell repertoires in COVID-19. Assay used: immunoSEQ multiplex PCR; TCRdb lists only in-frame clones, some missing. The repertoire holds 250,000 to 300,000 clones, with less than 85% as singletons. The sample taken for sequencing was peripheral blood. The receptors shown here come from a woman aged 18-35 years with acute or convalescent COVID-19.

This clone was counted only a few times. The chain couples TRBV23-1 to TRBJ2-7; the D gene is possibly TRBD2 (6 bases). TRBV23-1 is identified as an open reading frame with a role that is uncertain. The length of the CDR3 is 17 residues. Trimming shortened V by 1 base and J by 4 bases, and 20 bases separated the two germline ends. In nucleotides, the CDR3 is TGCGCCAGCAGTCAATTTATTTCCCCAGGGACTGATTACGAGCAGTACTTC. Translating gives CASSQFISPGTDYEQYF.

The chain links TRBV6-5 to TRBJ1-1; unclear D gene. V lost 7 bases and J 5 bases, leaving 17 bases between the germline ends. Germline V CDR1 and CDR2: MNHEY, SVGAGI. The CDR3 is 14 residues long. CDR3 sequence (DNA): TGTGCCAGCACCGAGGGTGGAATAGGGACTGAAGCTTTCTTT. Translated, it gives CASTEGGIGTEAFF.

V usage is TRBV14 and J usage is TRBJ2-7; TRBD1 agrees at 10 bases. The CDR3 runs to 16 residues. V was clipped by 3 bases and J by 2 bases; unmatched bases: 7. Per germline, CDR1 SGHDN and CDR2 FVKESK. Here the CDR3 reads CASSHPGQGPPYEQYF. The CDR3 coding sequence is TGTGCCAGCAGCCACCCGGGACAGGGGCCTCCCTACGAGCAGTACTTC.

The genes are TRBV5-1 and TRBJ2-7, with 7 bases fitting TRBD2. The CDR3 sequence is 14 residues long. The germline V gene has CDR1 SGHRS and CDR2 YFSETQ. The trim removed 4 bases at V and 7 bases at J, leaving 11 bases unmatched. The DNA for the CDR3 is TGCGCCAGCAGCCCCGGAGGGCGGGAGTGGGAGCAGTACTTC. It codes for CASSPGGREWEQYF.

The chain combines TRBV19 with TRBJ1-4; 11 bases map to TRBD1. The ends lost 6 bases at V and 5 bases at J; junction bases unmatched: 8. The CDR3 runs to 16 residues. Germline values: CDR1 LNHDA, CDR2 SQIVND (reference sequence). In nucleotides, the CDR3 is TGTGCCAGTAGCCATGGACAGGGGGCTCCAAATGAAAAACTGTTTTTT. This encodes CASSHGQGAPNEKLFF.

The rearrangement uses TRBV3-1 (or the pseudogene TRBV3-2) and TRBJ2-5; 10 bases agree with TRBD1. The germline gives CDR1 LGHDT, CDR2 YNNKEL (reference sequence). With 3 bases clipped from V and 4 bases from J, the junction kept 2 bases outside the gene matches. The CDR3 spans 14 residues. In nucleotides, the CDR3 is TGTGCCAGCAGCCAGACAGGGGGCTCAGAGACCCAGTACTTC. Protein: CASSQTGGSETQYF.

V usage is TRBV5-1 and J usage is TRBJ2-2; 8 bases line up with TRBD1. Germline lookup yields CDR1 SGHRS and CDR2 YFSETQ. This CDR3 has 14 amino acids. V dropped 3 bases and J dropped 6; count of bases not matched to a gene: 4. The chain's CDR3 is CASSSDRGAGELFF. The CDR3 DNA follows: TGCGCCAGCAGCTCAGACAGGGGAGCCGGGGAGCTGTTTTTT.

The chain joins TRBV2 to TRBJ2-1; 10 bases are a match to TRBD2. With 4 bases clipped from V and 1 base from J, the junction kept 16 bases outside the gene matches. Germline CDR1 is SNHLY and CDR2 is FYNNEI. The CDR3 contains 20 residues. The CDR3 sequence: CASSVVLAGANLRSYNEQFF. The CDR3 nucleotides read TGTGCCAGCAGTGTTGTTCTAGCGGGAGCCAACTTGAGGTCCTACAATGAGCAGTTCTTC. Filled out from reference TRBV2 and TRBJ2-1, the complete variable domain reads EPEVTQTPSHQVTQMGQEVILRCVPISNHLYFYWYRQILGQKVEFLVSFYNNEISEKSEIFDDQFSVERPDGSNFTLKIRSTKLEDSAMYFCASSVVLAGANLRSYNEQFFGPGTRLTVL.

The chain combines TRBV5-8 with TRBJ1-5; D uncertain. CDR1 is SGHTS, CDR2 YDEGEE, per germline. There are 16 residues in the CDR3. V was cut by 0 bases and J by 0 bases, with 10 bases left in between. Here the CDR3 reads CASSLAVGHSNQPQHF. CDR3 bases: TGTGCCAGCAGCTTGGCCGTCGGTCATAGCAATCAGCCCCAGCATTTT.

The chain joins TRBV6-2 or TRBV6-3 to TRBJ2-1, with TRBD1 matching 9 bases. V dropped 0 bases and J dropped 6; count of bases not matched to a gene: 6. Germline V CDR1 and CDR2: MNHEY, SVGEGT. The CDR3 covers 16 residues. The chain's CDR3 is CASSYSPQGATNEQFF. Written as DNA, the CDR3 is TGTGCCAGCAGTTACTCGCCACAGGGGGCGACCAATGAGCAGTTCTTC.

This clone was observed a single time. V gene TRBV5-6 combines with J gene TRBJ2-1, with 9 positions matching TRBD2. Germline CDR1 is SGHDT and CDR2 is YYEEEE. V lost 3 bases, J lost 2 bases, and 9 bases stayed unmatched. There are 17 residues in the CDR3. CDR3 residues: CASSSLILAGTYNEQFF. CDR3 DNA sequence: TGTGCCAGCAGCTCACTTATCCTAGCGGGAACCTACAATGAGCAGTTCTTC.

This clone was seen once. This chain joins TRBV6-2 or TRBV6-3 and TRBJ2-7, with 7 bases matching TRBD2. Germline lookup yields CDR1 MNHEY and CDR2 SVGEGT. The CDR3 runs 13 residues. V was pared by 5 bases and J by 0 bases, with 1 base of the junction left unmatched. The CDR3 coding sequence is TGTGCCAGCAGTAGCGGGAACTCCTACGAGCAGTACTTC. Its protein product is CASSSGNSYEQYF.

The rearrangement joins TRBV14 to TRBJ2-7, with D unresolved. The V end lost 3 bases, the J end lost 6 bases, and 6 bases lay between the germline ends. Germline lookup yields CDR1 SGHDN and CDR2 FVKESK. CDR3 length: 11 amino acids. The DNA of the CDR3 is TGTGCCAGCAGCCAGGGCCCCGAGCAGTACTTC. Encoded protein: CASSQGPEQYF.

In its sample, this clone was seen once. The chain couples TRBV5-4 to TRBJ2-1; 7 bases are shared with TRBD1. Germline V CDR1 and CDR2: SGHNT, YYREEE (reference sequence). CDR3 length: 13 residues. Unmatched junction bases numbered 5, after V lost 4 bases and J lost 7 bases. CDR3 sequence reads: CASSQGTENEQFF. The CDR3 DNA reads as TGTGCCAGCAGCCAAGGGACAGAGAATGAGCAGTTCTTC.